What follows describes a single T cell receptor (beta chain). The sample originates from a study of T cell changes during pregnancy in multiple sclerosis. V shed 2 bases and J shed 4 bases, with 18 bases lying between them. The CDR3 extends over 16 amino acids. CDR1 and CDR2 from the germline V gene are SGDLS and YYNGEE. Data came from immunoSEQ multiplex PCR; TCRdb stores just in-frame clones and leaves some out. The top ten clones hold more than 1.4% of a sample with fewer than 75,000 clones, roughly 90% of them seen once. This receptor was identified in a female donor with multiple sclerosis, enrolled in a pregnancy study. The rearrangement uses TRBV9 and TRBJ1-1, with TRBD1 as a possible D gene (5 bases). The source material was peripheral blood, sampled in the second trimester of pregnancy. The CDR3 nucleotides are TGTGCCAGCAGCGTCGATTTTAGGGACTTTGGCACTGAAGCTTTCTTT. This translates into CASSVDFRDFGTEAFF.